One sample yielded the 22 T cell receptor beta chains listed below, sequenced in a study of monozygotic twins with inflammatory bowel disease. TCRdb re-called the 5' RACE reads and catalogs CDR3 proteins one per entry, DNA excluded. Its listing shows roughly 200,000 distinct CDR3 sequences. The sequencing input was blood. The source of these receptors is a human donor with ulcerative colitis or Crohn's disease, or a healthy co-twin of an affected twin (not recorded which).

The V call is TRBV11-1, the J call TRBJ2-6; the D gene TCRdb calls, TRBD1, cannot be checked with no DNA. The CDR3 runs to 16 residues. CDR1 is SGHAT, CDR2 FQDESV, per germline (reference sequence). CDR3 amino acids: CASSKGSTSGANVLTF.

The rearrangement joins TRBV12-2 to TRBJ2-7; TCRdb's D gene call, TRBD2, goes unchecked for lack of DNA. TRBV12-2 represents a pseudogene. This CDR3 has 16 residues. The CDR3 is CASRLNSGGASYEQYF.

The CDR3 sequence is CASSWAVPRLQETQYF. This sequence joins TRBV5-6 and TRBJ2-5. The CDR3 loop spans 16 amino acids. Germline CDR1 reads SGHDT; CDR2 reads YYEEEE.

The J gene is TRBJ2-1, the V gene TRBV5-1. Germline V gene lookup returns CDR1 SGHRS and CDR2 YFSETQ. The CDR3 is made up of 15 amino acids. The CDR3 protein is CASSLVESGYNEQFF.

This CDR3 reads CASSKQGASYNEQFF. This chain uses TRBV5-8 with TRBJ2-1; absent DNA, TCRdb's TRBD1 call cannot be checked. The CDR3 consists of 15 residues. CDR1 is SGHTS and CDR2 is YDEGEE in the germline V gene.

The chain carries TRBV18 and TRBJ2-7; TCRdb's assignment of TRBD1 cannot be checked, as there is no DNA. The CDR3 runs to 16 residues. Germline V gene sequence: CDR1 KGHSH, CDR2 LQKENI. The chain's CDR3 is CASSPPRDRGLGEQYF.

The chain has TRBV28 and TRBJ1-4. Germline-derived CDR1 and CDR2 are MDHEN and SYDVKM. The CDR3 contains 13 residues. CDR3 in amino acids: CATFQGPNEKLFF. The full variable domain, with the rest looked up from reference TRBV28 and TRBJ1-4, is DVKVTQSSRYLVKRTGEKVFLECVQDMDHENMFWYRQDPGLGLRLIYFSYDVKMKEKGDIPEGYSVSREKKERFSLILESASTNQTSMYLCATFQGPNEKLFFGSGTQLSVL.

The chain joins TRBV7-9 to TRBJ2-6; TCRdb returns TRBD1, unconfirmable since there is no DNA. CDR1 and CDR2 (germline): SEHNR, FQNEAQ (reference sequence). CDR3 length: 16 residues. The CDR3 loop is CASSPRTGVGANVLTF.

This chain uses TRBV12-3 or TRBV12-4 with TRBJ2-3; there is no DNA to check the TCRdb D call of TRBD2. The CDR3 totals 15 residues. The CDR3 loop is CASSNPSGYTDTQYF.

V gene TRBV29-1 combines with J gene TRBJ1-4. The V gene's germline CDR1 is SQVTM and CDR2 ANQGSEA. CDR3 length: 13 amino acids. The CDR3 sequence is CSVWGGIGEKLFF.

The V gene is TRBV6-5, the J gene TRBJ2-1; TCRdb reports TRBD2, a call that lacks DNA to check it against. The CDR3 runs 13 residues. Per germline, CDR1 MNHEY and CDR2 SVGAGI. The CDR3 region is CAYSGGPLYEQFF.

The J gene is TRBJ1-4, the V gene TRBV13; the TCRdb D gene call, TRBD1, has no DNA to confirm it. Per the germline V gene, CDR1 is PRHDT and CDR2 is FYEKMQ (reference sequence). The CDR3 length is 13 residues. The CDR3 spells CASSRTRNEKLFF.

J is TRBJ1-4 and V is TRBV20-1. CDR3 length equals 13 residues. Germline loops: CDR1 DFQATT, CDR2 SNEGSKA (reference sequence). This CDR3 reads CSITGATNEKLFF.

CDR3 protein: CASSLPSNEQYF. V and J are TRBV19 and TRBJ2-7; TCRdb names TRBD2, which stays unverified in the absence of DNA. The CDR3 runs to 12 residues. Germline V gives CDR1 LNHDA, CDR2 SQIVND (reference sequence). Complete variable domain (other parts from reference TRBV19 and TRBJ2-7): DGGITQSPKYLFRKEGQNVTLSCEQNLNHDAMYWYRQDPGQGLRLIYYSQIVNDFQKGDIAEGYSVSREKKESFPLTVTSAQKNPTAFYLCASSLPSNEQYFGPGTRLTVT.

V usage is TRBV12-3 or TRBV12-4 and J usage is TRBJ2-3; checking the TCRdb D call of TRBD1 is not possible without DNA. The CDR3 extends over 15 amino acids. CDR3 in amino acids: CASSLRDGNTDTQYF.

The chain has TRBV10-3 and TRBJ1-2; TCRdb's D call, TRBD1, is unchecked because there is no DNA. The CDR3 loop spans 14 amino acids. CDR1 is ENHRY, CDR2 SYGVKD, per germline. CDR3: CAAGPRAGHYGYTF.

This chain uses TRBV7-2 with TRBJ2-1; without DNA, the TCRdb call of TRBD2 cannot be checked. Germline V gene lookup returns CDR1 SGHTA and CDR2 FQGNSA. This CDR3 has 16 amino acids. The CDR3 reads CASSPGLAGSYNEQFF.

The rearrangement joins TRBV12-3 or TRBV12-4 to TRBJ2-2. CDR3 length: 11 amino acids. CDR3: CASSNLGELFF.

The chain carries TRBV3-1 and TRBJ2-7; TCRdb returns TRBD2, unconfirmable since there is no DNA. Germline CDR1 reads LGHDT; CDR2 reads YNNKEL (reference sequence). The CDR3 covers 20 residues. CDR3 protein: CASSQEFGRLAGALPREQYF.

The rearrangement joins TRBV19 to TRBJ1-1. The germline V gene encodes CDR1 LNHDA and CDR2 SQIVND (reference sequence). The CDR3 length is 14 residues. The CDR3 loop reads CASSKDSMNTEAFF.

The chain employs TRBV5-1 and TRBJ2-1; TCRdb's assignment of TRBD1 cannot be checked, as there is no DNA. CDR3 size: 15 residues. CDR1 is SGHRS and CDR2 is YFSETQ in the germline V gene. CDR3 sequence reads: CASSLRQGAYNEQFF.

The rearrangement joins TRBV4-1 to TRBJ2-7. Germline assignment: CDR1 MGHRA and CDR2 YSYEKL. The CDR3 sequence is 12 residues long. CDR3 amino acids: CASSQANYEQYF.